Listed below are T cell receptor beta chains from one sample, sequenced in a study of cytomegalovirus exposure and HLA in healthy donors. TCRdb keeps only in-frame clones here, not all; method: immunoSEQ multiplex PCR. The sample has around 180,000 clones, 81% seen once. Sequenced: PBMCs. The receptors derive from a man younger than 35 in good health and CMV-seronegative. Each CDR3 is given with its conserved first and last residue. The D gene is left open where the match is weak. Only some rows state a clone size, as once, few, many or a class for expanded clones.

clone_size d_call j_call v_call cdr3_aa cdr3_nt
NA TRBD1 TRBJ1-1 TRBV19 CASKWGQGNTEAFF TGTGCCAGTAAGTGGGGACAGGGGAACACTGAAGCTTTCTTT
NA TRBD2 TRBJ2-2 TRBV9 CASSVGRGTTNTGELFF TGTGCCAGCAGCGTAGGGCGGGGGACTACGAACACCGGGGAGCTGTTTTTT
NA TRBD1 TRBJ2-7 TRBV6-1 CASSGGTGYEQYF TGTGCCAGCAGTGGTGGGACAGGGTACGAGCAGTACTTC
NA NA TRBJ1-5 TRBV6-6 CASSYGGGEGQPQHF TGTGCCAGCAGTTACGGGGGGGGCGAGGGTCAGCCCCAGCATTTT
NA NA TRBJ1-4 TRBV6-1 CASLTLRATNEKLFF TGTGCCAGCTTGACGTTACGGGCAACTAATGAAAAACTGTTTTTT
NA TRBD2 TRBJ2-3 TRBV9 CASSVEGLAVSREDTQYF TGTGCCAGCAGCGTCGAGGGACTAGCGGTTAGTAGGGAAGATACGCAGTATTTT
NA TRBD1 TRBJ2-2 TRBV5-4 CASSWDQTGTNTGELFF TGTGCCAGCAGCTGGGATCAGACAGGGACGAACACCGGGGAGCTGTTTTTT
few NA TRBJ1-2 TRBV5-4 CASSSVQGGYTF TGTGCCAGCAGCTCCGTCCAGGGGGGCTACACCTTC
few NA TRBJ1-5 TRBV7-2 CASSLAQGGNQPQHF TGTGCCAGCAGCTTAGCGCAGGGTGGCAATCAGCCCCAGCATTTT
NA NA TRBJ1-4 TRBV5-1 CASSLGSQGDEKLFF TGCGCCAGCAGCTTGGGAAGCCAGGGCGATGAAAAACTGTTTTTT
NA TRBD1 TRBJ1-1 TRBV27 CASSTGQGETEAFF TGTGCCAGCAGTACGGGACAGGGGGAGACTGAAGCTTTCTTT
NA NA TRBJ1-3 TRBV9 CASSITGWERISGNTIYF TGTGCCAGCAGCATCACGGGGTGGGAGCGTATCTCTGGAAACACCATATATTTT
NA TRBD1 TRBJ2-3 TRBV2 CASLVIGGTGNGYF TGTGCCAGCCTCGTGATCGGGGGGACAGGGAATGGGTATTTT
NA NA TRBJ2-7 TRBV9 CASTVGQGGSEQYF TGTGCCAGCACCGTAGGGCAGGGGGGCTCCGAGCAGTACTTC
NA TRBD2 TRBJ2-3 TRBV23-1 CASSQPGTSGGARCGDTQYF TGCGCCAGCAGTCAACCCGGGACTAGCGGGGGGGCGAGGTGTGGAGATACGCAGTATTTT
NA NA TRBJ1-1 TRBV7-9 CASRQGSTEALF TGTGCCAGCAGACAGGGTAGCACTGAAGCTCTCTTT